This T cell receptor (beta chain) originates from a study of cytomegalovirus exposure and HLA in healthy donors (dated by TCRdb to between 2016 and 2019). In the study overall: An earlier analysis of around 600 of the donors reported about 290 Gb of sequence data and roughly 100 million unique TCR beta sequences from roughly 200 million T cells. An early release covering about 600 HLA-typed donors comprised approximately 290 gigabases of sequencing data and about 90 million unique TCR sequences. Of the roughly 400 genotyped donors, 81% fell in the genetic ancestry cluster associated with self-reported Caucasian donors. The aim of the study was to test whether cataloging public T cell receptors could identify signatures of past pathogen exposure. Using immunosequencing, the study profiled T cell repertoires from roughly 650 subjects and related those repertoires to cytomegalovirus serostatus. A separate validation cohort of 100 to 150 different subjects was used in addition to the approximately 640-subject first cohort. To predict cytomegalovirus infection status, the study brought together high-throughput TCR immunosequencing, statistical association of individual TCRs with disease status, and machine learning. In a later analysis, previously published TCR beta repertoires from fewer than 750 donors were re-analyzed and high-resolution HLA genotyping was added so that TCR occurrence patterns could be studied. The later analysis used no new phenotypic data to find candidate immune exposures, relying instead on TCR beta sequences and their occurrence across donors. An earlier analysis of about 600 of the donors used high-throughput TCR beta sequencing to judge whether each TCR beta V gene segment behaved as functional or pseudogenic. Donor age, sex, ethnicity and CMV serostatus were collected together with the repertoire data. Genome-wide SNP genotypes for about 60% of the roughly 700 donors were used in a later genetic analysis, which treated that subset as a discovery cohort. All discovery cohort repertoires had been generated using a single sequencing platform. HLA typing included class I and class II loci at four-digit resolution. Typing coverage differed by locus: A, B, C, DRB1 and DQB1 were typed in roughly 629-640 donors, DQA1 in about 500, DPA1 in around 600, and DPB1 in about 450. Several DR-DQ haplotypes were treated as single units for association and clustering because of strong linkage in the cohort. Across around 400 genotyped donors of the cohort, an average of about 200,000 unique TCR beta nucleotide sequences per donor were sequenced, and 15% to 20% of those sequences were non-productive. Study-wide findings and limitations: The authors suggested that the approach could potentially be generalized to other disease states and immunological phenotypes. Because HLA typing was missing for some donors at each locus, association tests included only the typed subset. Compared with the approximately 720-donor mean, donors in an Asian-associated ancestry cluster had fewer N-insertions in productive TCRs, according to a later genetic analysis. In a later analysis, HLA-associated TCR beta chains showed more clonal expansion and lower generation probabilities than non-associated chains that were equally common. Three of the identified cytomegalovirus-associated TCR beta chains were confirmed in vitro to be specific for cytomegalovirus antigens. A further reported finding was that TCR beta sequences accurately predicted the HLA-A and HLA-B alleles for most subjects in the first cohort. When HLA alleles, especially DR and DQ, strongly co-occurred, attributing TCR associations to individual alleles was difficult. A total of 164 TCR beta chains were listed by the study as associated with cytomegalovirus. A later analysis found that TCR association rates varied across HLA loci, with DRB1 alleles showing the most associated TCRs and HLA-C alleles the fewest. For the cohort, immune exposure information was limited to CMV serostatus. A later analysis found that most CMV-associated TCR beta chains appeared HLA-restricted, with HLA associations seemingly driven largely by CMV exposure. The 87-base-pair reads could not distinguish some IMGT-functional V segments, including TRBV6-2 and TRBV6-3, so those segments were excluded. In both the original and validation cohorts, the classifier was reported to diagnose cytomegalovirus status with high specificity and sensitivity. Broadly in line with IMGT annotations, most TCR beta V segments showed up in productive rearrangements about 87% or about 30% of the time in an earlier analysis of several hundred of the donors. In a later genetic analysis, a missense DCLRE1C variant was associated with V-gene and J-gene trimming of TCR beta chains, and the association was replicated in an independent cohort. About 17 rarely observed V segments, including chromosome 9 orphons, were excluded from the earlier analysis of almost 600 of the donors because counts were too low. Several of the top co-occurrence clusters appeared to be linked to parvovirus B19, influenza, CMV and Epstein-Barr virus, according to a later analysis. Linkage disequilibrium might explain the correlated functional status among segregating V segments, but an unknown experimental factor could not be excluded. Most TCR sequences were observed very rarely across donors, whereas some public TCRs were present in many individuals. A group of highly shared sequence variants was considered likely to be a technical artifact of the sequencing pipeline. A later analysis associated 15,000 to 20,000 TCR beta sequences with specific HLA alleles at a false discovery rate of 0.05. The presence/absence analyses assumed that sequencing depth was roughly uniform across donors, and that assumption may not be true. Only TCR beta chains were sequenced in this cohort, and the absence of alpha or paired-chain data limited detectable features.

Measured from the cysteine to the phenylalanine, the CDR3 is 14 residues long. Kept here is only the CDR3 DNA, which spans 42 bases and is read in frame from base 1. The trim is 2 bases for V and 2 bases for J, with a gap of 10 bases between the germline ends. The germline V gene (reference sequence) gives CDR1 as MNHEY and CDR2 as SMNVEV. The library was produced with the immunoSEQ multiplex PCR assay. For the multiplex PCR, a mixture combining 60 forward primers for TCR Vbeta segments and 13 reverse primers for TCR Jbeta segments was used. The CDR3 region of rearranged TCR beta genes was amplified from genomic DNA by a multiplex PCR assay. Amplified TCR beta libraries were sequenced as 87-base-pair reads on the Illumina HiSeq System. The study's own analysis went as follows. A later analysis counted approximately 84 million unique TCR beta chains across the 550 to 700 repertoires, and some 11 million of these chains were shared by at least two donors. A nearest-neighbor algorithm error-corrected the raw reads and collapsed the reads into unique sequences, merging closely related sequences to remove PCR and sequencing errors. V, D and J gene segments were assigned by aligning CDR3 sequences to IMGT reference sequences. Each retained sequence needed at least a six-nucleotide match to both a V gene segment and a J gene segment. Rearrangements were called productive when the CDR3 lacked stop codons and stayed in frame with V and J; all others were non-productive. Following IMGT convention, CDR3 was defined as the stretch from the second conserved V-encoded cysteine to the conserved J-encoded phenylalanine. In an earlier analysis of roughly 580 of the donors, sequences lacking an unambiguous match to a single V gene segment were excluded. In an earlier analysis of a few hundred of the donors, V segments were called functional above 56.7% productive rearrangements and were called segregating when the between-donor standard deviation exceeded 5%. To diagnose cytomegalovirus status from the catalog of TCR beta chain sequences, a statistical classification framework was built. A later analysis assigned V and J genes by comparing TCR nucleotide sequences with IMGT/GENE-DB human TR gene sequences. In a later analysis, CDR3 sequences and most-parsimonious VDJ recombination scenarios were assigned using the TCRdist pipeline. In a later analysis, each TCR beta chain was defined by its CDR3 amino acid sequence together with its V-gene family, and reads without a unique V-gene family were excluded. To address suspected cross-contamination and a sequencing artifact, a later analysis removed roughly 580 highly shared, low-generation-probability nucleotide sequences. In a later analysis, a clonal expansion index was calculated for each public chain from normalized within-repertoire ranks of inferred template counts. In a later analysis, generation probabilities were computed using a VDJ recombination model fitted to out-of-frame rearrangements, and the results were checked against IGoR. In a later analysis, TCR-TCR, TCR-HLA and TCR-CMV co-occurrence was scored with hypergeometric tests, and a repertoire-size bias correction was applied to TCR pairs. A later analysis estimated false discovery rates by permuting HLA or CMV assignments 20 times. In a later analysis, co-occurring TCRs were grouped with DBSCAN, and TCRdist sequence similarity was added when clustering was performed within HLA-allele-positive subsets. Repertoires with fewer than 30,000 or more than 120,000 public chains were left out of co-occurrence clustering, as were a handful of repertoires with anomalous nucleotide sharing. TCRdb carries this immuneACCESS record with in-frame sequences only. Its versions omit some clonotypes, under half of them owing to an unresolved V gene in the studies checked, with the rest unexplained. V and J calls and clone size are those listed in that table; D and trimming were worked out from the DNA. In this sample the table shows under 200,000 clones, approximately 76% of which occur a single time. Over 1.1% of the sample goes to the ten largest clones.

Worth noting for this clone: This receptor's antigen is unknown. There are no base qualities to consult, and no much larger clone falls within one base.

In total, about 650 healthy bone marrow donors made up the cohort. Cohort members were all nominally healthy when sampled, although unrecorded immune exposures were likely present. The donor was CMV seronegative and was included in the group of about 350 seronegative cohort members. A peripheral blood sample was collected from each donor, and TCR beta sequencing was performed on peripheral blood mononuclear cells. Genomic DNA was extracted from the blood cell samples with the Qiagen DNeasy Blood Extraction Kit. Sequencing was performed on PBMCs. The chain joins TRBV27 to TRBJ2-7; the D gene cannot be resolved reliably. The source of this sequence is a man aged 55-75 years in good health and CMV-seronegative. The CDR3: CASSLAGRTYEQYF. In nucleotide form, the sequence is TGTGCCAGCAGTTTAGCTGGCCGCACCTACGAGCAGTACTTC.